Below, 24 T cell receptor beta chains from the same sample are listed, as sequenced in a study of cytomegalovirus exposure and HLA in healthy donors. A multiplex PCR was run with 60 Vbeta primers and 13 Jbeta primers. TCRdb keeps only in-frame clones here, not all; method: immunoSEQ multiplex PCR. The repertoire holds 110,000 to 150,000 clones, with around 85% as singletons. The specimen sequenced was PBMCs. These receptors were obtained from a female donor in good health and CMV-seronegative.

CDR3 in DNA: TGCGCCAGCAGCCAAGGCCGGGTCATGAACTATGGCTACACCTTC. Its translation: CASSQGRVMNYGYTF. The chain employs TRBV4-1 and TRBJ1-2; unclear D gene. V dropped 1 base and J dropped 2 bases, with 11 bases sitting between them. Germline V gene data show CDR1 as MGHRA and CDR2 as YSYEKL. This CDR3 has 15 amino acids.

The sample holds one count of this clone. As DNA, the CDR3 is TGTGCCAGCAGTGAATTAGGGACAGGAATAGCCAAAAACATTCAGTACTTC. This sequence encodes CASSELGTGIAKNIQYF. The rearrangement links TRBV25-1 to TRBJ2-4, with 8 bases lining up with TRBD1. CDR3 size: 17 residues. V shed 1 base and J 0 bases; nucleotides not matched to a gene: 5. Germline V gives CDR1 MGHDK, CDR2 SYGVNS. The full variable domain, rest sourced from reference TRBV25-1 and TRBJ2-4, is EADIYQTPRYLVIGTGKKITLECSQTMGHDKMYWYQQDPGMELHLIHYSYGVNSTEKGDLSSESTVSRIRTEHFPLTLESARPSHTSQYLCASSELGTGIAKNIQYFGAGTRLSVL.

The CDR3 loop is CASSLSPGNTIYF. DNA of the CDR3: TGCGCCAGCAGCTTGTCTCCTGGAAACACCATATATTTT. The chain joins TRBV5-1 to TRBJ1-3; no firm D call. V dropped 1 base and J dropped 2 bases, with 4 bases sitting between them. The CDR3 covers 13 residues. Germline V gives CDR1 SGHRS, CDR2 YFSETQ. Full variable domain (rest looked up from reference TRBV5-1 and TRBJ1-3): KAGVTQTPRYLIKTRGQQVTLSCSPISGHRSVSWYQQTPGQGLQFLFEYFSETQRNKGNFPGRFSGRQFSNSRSEMNVSTLELGDSALYLCASSLSPGNTIYFGEGSWLTVV.

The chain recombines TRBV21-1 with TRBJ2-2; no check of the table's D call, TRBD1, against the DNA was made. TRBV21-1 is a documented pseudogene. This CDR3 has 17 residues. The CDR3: CASSKARITGVTGELFF. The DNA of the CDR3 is TGTGCCAGCAGCAAAGCGCGGATCACAGGTGTCACCGGGGAGCTGTTTTTT.

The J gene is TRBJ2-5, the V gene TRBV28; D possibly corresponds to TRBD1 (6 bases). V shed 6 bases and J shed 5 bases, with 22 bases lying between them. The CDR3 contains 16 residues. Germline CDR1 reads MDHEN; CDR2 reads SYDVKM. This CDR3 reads CASSPTTGRLVETQYF. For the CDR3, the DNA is TGTGCCAGCAGCCCAACGACAGGACGCTTAGTGGAGACCCAGTACTTC.

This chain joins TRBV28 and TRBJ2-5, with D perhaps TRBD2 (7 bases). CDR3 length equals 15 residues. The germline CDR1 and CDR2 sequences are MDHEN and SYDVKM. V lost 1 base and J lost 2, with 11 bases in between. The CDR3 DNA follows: TGTGCCAGCAGTTTATTAGGGGGGGTACAAGAGACCCAGTACTTC. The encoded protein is CASSLLGGVQETQYF.

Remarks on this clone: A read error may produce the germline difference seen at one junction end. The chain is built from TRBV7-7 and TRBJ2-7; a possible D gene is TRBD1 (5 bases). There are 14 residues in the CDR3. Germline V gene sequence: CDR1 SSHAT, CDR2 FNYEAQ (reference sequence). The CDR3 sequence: CASSLAPQGYEQYF. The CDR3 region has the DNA TGTGCTAGCAGCTTAGCACCTCAGGGTTACGAGCAGTACTTC.

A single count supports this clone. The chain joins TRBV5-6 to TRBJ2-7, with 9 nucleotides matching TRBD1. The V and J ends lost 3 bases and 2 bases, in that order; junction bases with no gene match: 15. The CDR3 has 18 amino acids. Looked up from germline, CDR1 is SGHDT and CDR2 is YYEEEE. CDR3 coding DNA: TGTGCCAGCAGCTCTGAACGGGACAGGGAGCGTCCCACCTACGAGCAGTACTTC. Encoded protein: CASSSERDRERPTYEQYF.

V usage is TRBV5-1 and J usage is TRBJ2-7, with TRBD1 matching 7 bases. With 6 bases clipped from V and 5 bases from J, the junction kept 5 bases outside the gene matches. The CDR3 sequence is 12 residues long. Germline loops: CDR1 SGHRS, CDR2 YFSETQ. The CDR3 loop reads CASNPDRDEQYF. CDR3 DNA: TGCGCCAGCAACCCTGACAGGGACGAGCAGTACTTC.

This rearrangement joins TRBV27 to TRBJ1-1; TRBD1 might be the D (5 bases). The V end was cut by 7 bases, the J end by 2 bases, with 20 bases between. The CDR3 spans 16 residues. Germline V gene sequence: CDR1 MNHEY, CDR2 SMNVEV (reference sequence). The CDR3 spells CASNPGLGAGNTEAFF. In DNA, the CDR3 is TGTGCCAGCAACCCGGGGTTAGGGGCGGGAAACACTGAAGCTTTCTTT.

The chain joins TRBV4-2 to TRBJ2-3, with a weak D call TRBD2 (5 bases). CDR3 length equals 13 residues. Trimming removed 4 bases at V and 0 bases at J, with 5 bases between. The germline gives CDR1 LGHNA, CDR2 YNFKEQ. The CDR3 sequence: CASSRGSTDTQYF. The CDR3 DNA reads TGTGCCAGCAGCCGCGGGAGCACAGATACGCAGTATTTT.

The CDR3 bases are TGTGCCAGCAGCTTGGGCTTCGGGGTGTACTACGAGCAGTACTTC. Its translation is CASSLGFGVYYEQYF. The chain joins TRBV5-4 to TRBJ2-7; perhaps TRBD2 as D (5 bases). Germline CDR1 is SGHNT and CDR2 is YYREEE (reference sequence). The V end was cut by 0 bases, the J end by 3 bases, with 13 bases between. CDR3 length equals 15 residues.

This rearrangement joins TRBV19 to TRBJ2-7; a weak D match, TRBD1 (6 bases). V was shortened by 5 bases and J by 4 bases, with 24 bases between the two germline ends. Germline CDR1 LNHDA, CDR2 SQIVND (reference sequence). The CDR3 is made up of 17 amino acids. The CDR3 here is CASSAEDSPLVGYEQYF. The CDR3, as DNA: TGTGCCAGTAGTGCGGAGGACAGCCCTCTTGTTGGTTACGAGCAGTACTTC.

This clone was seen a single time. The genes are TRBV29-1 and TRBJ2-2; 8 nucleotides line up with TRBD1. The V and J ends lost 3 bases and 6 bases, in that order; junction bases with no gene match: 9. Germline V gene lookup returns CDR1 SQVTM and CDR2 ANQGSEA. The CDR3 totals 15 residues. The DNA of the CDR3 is TGCAGCGTTGAGAATCAGCAGGGGGCTGCCGGGGAGCTGTTTTTT. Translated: CSVENQQGAAGELFF.

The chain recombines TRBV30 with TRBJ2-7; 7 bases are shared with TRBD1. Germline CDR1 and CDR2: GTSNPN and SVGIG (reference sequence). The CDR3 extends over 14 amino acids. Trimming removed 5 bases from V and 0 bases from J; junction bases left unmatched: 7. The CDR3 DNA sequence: TGTGCCTGGGCCCGGGACAGCCTCTCCTACGAGCAGTACTTC. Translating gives CAWARDSLSYEQYF.

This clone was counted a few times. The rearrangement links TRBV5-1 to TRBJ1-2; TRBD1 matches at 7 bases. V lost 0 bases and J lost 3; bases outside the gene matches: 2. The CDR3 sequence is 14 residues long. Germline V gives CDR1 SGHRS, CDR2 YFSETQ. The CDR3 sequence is CASSLEGAYYGYTF. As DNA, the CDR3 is TGCGCCAGCAGCTTGGAGGGGGCTTACTATGGCTACACCTTC.

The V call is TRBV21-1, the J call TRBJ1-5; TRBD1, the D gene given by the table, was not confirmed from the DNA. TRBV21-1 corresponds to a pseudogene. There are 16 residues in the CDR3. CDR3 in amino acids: CASSKVRGTENQPQHF. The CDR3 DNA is TGTGCCAGCAGCAAAGTTCGTGGGACAGAGAATCAGCCCCAGCATTTT.

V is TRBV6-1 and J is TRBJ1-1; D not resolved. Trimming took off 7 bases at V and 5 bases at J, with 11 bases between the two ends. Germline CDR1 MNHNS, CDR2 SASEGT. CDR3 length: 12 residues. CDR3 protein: CASKTQVTEAFF. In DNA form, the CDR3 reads TGTGCCAGCAAGACCCAGGTTACTGAAGCTTTCTTT.

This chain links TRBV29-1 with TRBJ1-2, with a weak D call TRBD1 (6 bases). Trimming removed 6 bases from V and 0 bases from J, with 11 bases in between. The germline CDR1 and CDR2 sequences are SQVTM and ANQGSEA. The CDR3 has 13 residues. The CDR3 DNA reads TGCAGCGTCCAGGGGCTAGCTAACTATGGCTACACCTTC. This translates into CSVQGLANYGYTF.

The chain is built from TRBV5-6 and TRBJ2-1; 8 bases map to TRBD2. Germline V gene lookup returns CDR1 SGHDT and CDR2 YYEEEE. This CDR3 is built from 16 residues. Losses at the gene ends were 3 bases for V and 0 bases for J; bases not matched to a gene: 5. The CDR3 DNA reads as TGTGCCAGCAGCTCCCTCGCGGGAGGCTCCTACAATGAGCAGTTCTTC. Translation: CASSSLAGGSYNEQFF.

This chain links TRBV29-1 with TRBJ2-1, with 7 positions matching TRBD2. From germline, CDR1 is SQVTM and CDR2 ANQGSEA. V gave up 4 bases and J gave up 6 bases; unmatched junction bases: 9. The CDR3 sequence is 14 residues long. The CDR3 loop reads CSVGGGSLINEQFF. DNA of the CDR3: TGCAGCGTTGGGGGAGGGAGCCTAATCAATGAGCAGTTCTTC.

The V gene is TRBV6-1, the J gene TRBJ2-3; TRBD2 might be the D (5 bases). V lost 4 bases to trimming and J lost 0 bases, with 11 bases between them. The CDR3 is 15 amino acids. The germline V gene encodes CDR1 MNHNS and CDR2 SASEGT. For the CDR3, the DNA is TGTGCCAGCAGTGGCACCGGGATTAGCACAGATACGCAGTATTTT. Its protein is CASSGTGISTDTQYF.

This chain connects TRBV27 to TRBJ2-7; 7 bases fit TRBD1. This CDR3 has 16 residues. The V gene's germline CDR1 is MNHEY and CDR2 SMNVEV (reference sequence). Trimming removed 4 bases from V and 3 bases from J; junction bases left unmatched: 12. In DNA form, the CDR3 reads TGTGCCAGCAGTTCACTCATGACAGGGTTGGGCTACGAGCAGTACTTC. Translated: CASSSLMTGLGYEQYF.

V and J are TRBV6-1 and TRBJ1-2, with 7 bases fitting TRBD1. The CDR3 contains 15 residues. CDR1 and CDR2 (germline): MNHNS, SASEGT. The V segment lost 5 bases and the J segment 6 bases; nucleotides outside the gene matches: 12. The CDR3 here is CASSPRPGQPNGYTF. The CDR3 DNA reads TGTGCCAGCAGTCCACGACCGGGACAGCCAAATGGCTACACCTTC.